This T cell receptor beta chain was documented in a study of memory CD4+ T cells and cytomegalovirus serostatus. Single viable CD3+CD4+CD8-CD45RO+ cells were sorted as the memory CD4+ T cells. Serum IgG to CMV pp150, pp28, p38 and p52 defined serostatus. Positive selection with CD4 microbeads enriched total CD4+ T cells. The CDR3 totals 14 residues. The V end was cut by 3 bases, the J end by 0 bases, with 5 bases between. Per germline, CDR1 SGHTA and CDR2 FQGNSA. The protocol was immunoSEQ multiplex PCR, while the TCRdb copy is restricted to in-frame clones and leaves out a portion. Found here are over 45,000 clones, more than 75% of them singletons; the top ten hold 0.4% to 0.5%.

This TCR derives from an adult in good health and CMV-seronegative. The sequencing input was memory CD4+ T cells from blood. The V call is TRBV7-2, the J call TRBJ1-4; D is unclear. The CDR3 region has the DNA TGTGCCAGCAGCTTCACAGCAACTAATGAAAAACTGTTTTTT. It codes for CASSFTATNEKLFF.